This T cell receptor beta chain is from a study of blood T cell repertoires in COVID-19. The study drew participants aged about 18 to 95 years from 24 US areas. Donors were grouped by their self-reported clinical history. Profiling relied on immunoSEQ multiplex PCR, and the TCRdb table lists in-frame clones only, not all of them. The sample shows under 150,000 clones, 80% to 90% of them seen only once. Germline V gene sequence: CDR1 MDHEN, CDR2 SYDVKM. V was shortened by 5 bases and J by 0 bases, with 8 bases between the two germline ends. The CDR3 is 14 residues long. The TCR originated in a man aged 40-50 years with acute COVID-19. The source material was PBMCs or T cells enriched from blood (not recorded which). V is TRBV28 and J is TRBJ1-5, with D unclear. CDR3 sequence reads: CASSTRDSNQPQHF. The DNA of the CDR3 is TGTGCCAGCAGTACGAGAGATAGCAATCAGCCCCAGCATTTT.